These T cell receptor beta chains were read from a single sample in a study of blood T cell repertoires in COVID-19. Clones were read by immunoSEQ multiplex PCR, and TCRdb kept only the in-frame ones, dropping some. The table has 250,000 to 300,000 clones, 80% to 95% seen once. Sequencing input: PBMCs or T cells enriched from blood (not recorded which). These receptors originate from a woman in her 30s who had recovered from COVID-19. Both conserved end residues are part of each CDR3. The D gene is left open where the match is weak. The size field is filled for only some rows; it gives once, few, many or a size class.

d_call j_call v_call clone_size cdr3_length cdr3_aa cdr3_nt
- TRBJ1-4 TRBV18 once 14 CASSPGAWNEKLFF TGTGCCAGCTCACCAGGGGCATGGAATGAAAAACTGTTTTTT
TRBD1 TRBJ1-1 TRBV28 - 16 CASSLKGTALNTEAFF TGTGCCAGCAGTTTAAAGGGGACAGCCTTGAACACTGAAGCTTTCTTT
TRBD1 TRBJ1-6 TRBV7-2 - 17 CASSLGRQGAYNSPLHF TGTGCCAGCAGCTTAGGGCGACAGGGGGCCTATAATTCACCCCTCCACTTT
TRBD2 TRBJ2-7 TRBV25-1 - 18 CASSEWGLAGGPNYEQYF TGTGCCAGCAGTGAATGGGGCTTAGCGGGAGGGCCGAACTACGAGCAGTACTTC
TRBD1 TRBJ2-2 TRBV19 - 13 CASKTGGAGELFF TGTGCCAGCAAGACAGGGGGGGCGGGGGAGCTGTTTTTT
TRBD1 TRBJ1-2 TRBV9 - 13 CASSQGQAYGYTF TGTGCCAGCAGCCAGGGACAGGCCTATGGCTACACCTTC
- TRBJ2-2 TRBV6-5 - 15 CASSYSTINTGELFF TGTGCCAGCAGTTACTCGACTATTAACACCGGGGAGCTGTTTTTT
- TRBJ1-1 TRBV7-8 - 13 CASSNTMDTEAFF TGTGCCAGCAGCAATACTATGGACACTGAAGCTTTCTTT
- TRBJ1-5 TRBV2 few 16 CASSEAEGSRGQPQHF TGTGCCAGCAGTGAAGCGGAAGGGTCTAGAGGGCAGCCCCAGCATTTT
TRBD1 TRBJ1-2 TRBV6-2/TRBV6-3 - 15 CASSYSSGGGYGYTF TGTGCCAGCAGTTACTCGTCAGGGGGCGGCTATGGCTACACCTTC
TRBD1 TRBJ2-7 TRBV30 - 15 CAWSHAATGAYEQYF TGTGCCTGGAGTCATGCGGCTACAGGGGCCTACGAGCAGTACTTC
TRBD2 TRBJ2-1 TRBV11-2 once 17 CASSLGHSGSSYNEQFF TGTGCCAGCAGCTTAGGCCATAGCGGGAGTTCCTACAATGAGCAGTTCTTC
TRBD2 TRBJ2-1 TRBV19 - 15 CASRGVREGHNEQFF TGTGCCAGTAGAGGTGTAAGGGAGGGTCACAATGAGCAGTTCTTC
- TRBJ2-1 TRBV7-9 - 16 CASSLNLVGPENEQFF TGTGCCAGCAGCTTAAACCTAGTCGGCCCCGAGAATGAGCAGTTCTTC
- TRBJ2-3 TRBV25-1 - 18 CASGDSNTGTEFTDTQYF TGTGCCAGCGGGGACTCCAATACCGGGACAGAATTCACAGATACGCAGTATTTT
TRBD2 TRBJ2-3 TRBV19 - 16 CASSLLAAGNTDTQYF TGTGCCAGTAGTCTCCTAGCAGCGGGGAACACAGATACGCAGTATTTT
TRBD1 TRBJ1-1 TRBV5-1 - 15 CASSFRDRGQGEAFF TGCGCCAGCAGCTTCCGGGACAGGGGGCAGGGTGAAGCTTTCTTT
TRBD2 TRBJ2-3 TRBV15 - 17 CATSRDPSGRGGRTQYF TGTGCCACCAGCAGAGATCCTAGCGGGAGAGGGGGGCGTACGCAGTATTTT
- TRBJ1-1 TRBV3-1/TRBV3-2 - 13 CASSQESYREAFF TGTGCCAGCAGCCAAGAAAGCTACAGGGAAGCTTTCTTT
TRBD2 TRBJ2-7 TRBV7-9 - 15 CASSRGLAGGYEQYF TGTGCCAGCAGCCGTGGACTAGCGGGAGGGTACGAGCAGTACTTC
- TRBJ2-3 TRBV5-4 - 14 CASSLEHTTDTQYF TGTGCCAGCAGCTTGGAGCATACCACAGATACGCAGTATTTT
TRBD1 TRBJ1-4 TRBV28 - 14 CASSPQGVWEKLFF TGTGCCAGCAGTCCACAGGGGGTATGGGAAAAACTGTTTTTT
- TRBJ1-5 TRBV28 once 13 CASSRQGNQPQHF TGTGCCAGCAGCAGACAGGGCAATCAGCCCCAGCATTTT
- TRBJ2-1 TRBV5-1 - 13 CASSLDVSGEQFF TGCGCCAGCAGCTTGGACGTGTCGGGGGAGCAGTTCTTC
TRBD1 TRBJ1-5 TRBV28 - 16 CASSTTGGWSNQPQHF TGTGCCAGCAGTACGACAGGGGGCTGGAGCAATCAGCCCCAGCATTTT
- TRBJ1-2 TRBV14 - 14 CASSRGQAVDGYTF TGTGCCAGCAGCCGTGGCCAGGCCGTGGATGGCTACACCTTC
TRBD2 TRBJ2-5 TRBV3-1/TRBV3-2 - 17 CASSQEVLLAGQETQYF TGTGCCAGCAGCCAAGAGGTTCTCCTAGCGGGGCAAGAGACCCAGTACTTC
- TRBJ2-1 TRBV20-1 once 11 CSASSAYEQFF TGCAGTGCTAGTAGCGCGTATGAGCAGTTCTTC
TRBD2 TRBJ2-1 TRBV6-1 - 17 CASSEVRSGRVYNEQFF TGTGCCAGCAGTGAAGTGAGAAGCGGGAGGGTTTACAATGAGCAGTTCTTC
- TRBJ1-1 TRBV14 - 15 CASSQEGGVVTEAFF TGTGCCAGCAGCCAAGAAGGGGGGGTAGTGACTGAAGCTTTCTTT
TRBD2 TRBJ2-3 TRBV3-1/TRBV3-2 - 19 CASSQEGILAGVSTDTQYF TGTGCCAGCAGCCAAGAAGGGATATTAGCGGGAGTTAGCACAGATACGCAGTATTTT
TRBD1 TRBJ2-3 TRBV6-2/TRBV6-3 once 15 CASSYSDRDTDTQYF TGTGCCAGCAGTTACTCTGACAGGGACACAGATACGCAGTATTTT
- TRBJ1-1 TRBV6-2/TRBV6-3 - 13 CASSGTPNTEAFF TGTGCCAGCAGTGGGACACCAAACACTGAAGCTTTCTTT
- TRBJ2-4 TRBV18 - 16 CASSPPNRVTKNIQYF TGTGCCAGCTCACCACCGAACAGGGTGACCAAAAACATTCAGTACTTC
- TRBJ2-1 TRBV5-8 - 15 CASSLAGVAYNEQFF TGTGCCAGCAGCTTGGCGGGAGTCGCCTACAATGAGCAGTTCTTC
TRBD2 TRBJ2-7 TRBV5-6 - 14 CASSLQAGEYEQYF TGTGCCAGCAGCTTGCAAGCGGGAGAATACGAGCAGTACTTC
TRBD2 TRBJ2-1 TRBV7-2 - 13 CASSSDQAGVRFF TGTGCCAGCAGCTCCGACCAGGCGGGAGTTCGGTTCTTC
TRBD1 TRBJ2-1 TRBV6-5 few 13 CASHNIRGHEQFF TGTGCCAGCCACAATATCAGGGGGCATGAGCAGTTCTTC
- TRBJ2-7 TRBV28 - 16 CASSSPGSLFSYEQYF TGTGCCAGCAGTAGCCCCGGGTCTCTCTTCTCCTACGAGCAGTACTTC
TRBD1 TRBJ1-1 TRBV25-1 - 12 CASRVQGKEAFF TGTGCCAGCAGGGTACAGGGGAAGGAAGCTTTCTTT
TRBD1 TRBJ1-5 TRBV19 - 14 CASSMRGRNQPQHF TGTGCCAGTAGTATGAGGGGGCGCAATCAGCCCCAGCATTTT
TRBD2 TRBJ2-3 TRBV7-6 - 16 CASSLLAGGLRDTQYF TGTGCCAGCAGCCTCTTAGCGGGAGGGCTTCGAGATACGCAGTATTTT
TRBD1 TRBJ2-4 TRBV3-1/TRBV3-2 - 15 CASSQGQGAKNIQYF TGTGCCAGCAGCCAAGGACAGGGGGCCAAAAACATTCAGTACTTC
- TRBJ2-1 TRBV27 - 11 CASSLRNEQFF TGTGCCAGCAGTTTACGCAATGAGCAGTTCTTC
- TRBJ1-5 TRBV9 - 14 CASSELGGGQPQHF TGTGCCAGCAGCGAGCTGGGGGGAGGTCAGCCCCAGCATTTT
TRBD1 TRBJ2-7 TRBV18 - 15 CASSSRQGGTYEQYF TGTGCCAGCTCATCCAGACAGGGTGGGACCTACGAGCAGTACTTC
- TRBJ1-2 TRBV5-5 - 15 CASPRGIGFGYGYTF TGTGCCAGCCCGCGAGGTATAGGCTTCGGCTATGGCTACACCTTC
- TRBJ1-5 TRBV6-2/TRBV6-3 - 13 CASSYTSNQPQHF TGTGCCAGCAGTTATACAAGCAATCAGCCCCAGCATTTT
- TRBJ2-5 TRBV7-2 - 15 CASSFYGASEETQYF TGTGCCAGCAGCTTTTATGGCGCTAGCGAAGAGACCCAGTACTTC
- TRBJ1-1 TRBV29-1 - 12 CSVDRGRDEAFF TGCAGCGTTGACAGGGGAAGGGATGAAGCTTTCTTT
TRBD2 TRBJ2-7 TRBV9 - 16 CASRPLVREGAYEQYF TGTGCCAGCAGACCCCTTGTGCGGGAGGGGGCCTACGAGCAGTACTTC
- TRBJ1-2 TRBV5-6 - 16 CASSFRDIRANYGYTF TGTGCCAGCAGCTTCCGGGACATAAGAGCTAACTATGGCTACACCTTC
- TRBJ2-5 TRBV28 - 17 CASSLSESDLFQETQYF TGTGCCAGCAGTTTATCTGAAAGCGACTTATTCCAAGAGACCCAGTACTTC
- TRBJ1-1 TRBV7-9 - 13 CASSLVTNTEAFF TGTGCCAGCAGCTTAGTAACAAACACTGAAGCTTTCTTT
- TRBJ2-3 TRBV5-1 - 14 CASSLWTSTDTQYF TGCGCCAGCAGCCTCTGGACTAGCACAGATACGCAGTATTTT
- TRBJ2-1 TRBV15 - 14 CATSRDGAYNEQFF TGTGCCACCAGCAGAGATGGAGCGTACAATGAGCAGTTCTTC
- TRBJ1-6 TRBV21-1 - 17 CASCSGSAQAGSSPLHF TGTGCCAGCTGCAGCGGTTCGGCACAGGCCGGATCTTCACCCCTCCACTTT
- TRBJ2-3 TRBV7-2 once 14 CASSLRTVIDTQYF TGTGCCAGCAGCTTGCGGACAGTGATTGATACGCAGTATTTT
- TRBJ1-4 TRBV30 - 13 CAWSAGNDEKLFF TGTGCCTGGAGTGCGGGTAACGATGAAAAACTGTTTTTT
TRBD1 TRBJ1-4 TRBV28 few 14 CASSLTGGVEKLFF TGTGCCAGCAGTCTCACAGGGGGCGTAGAAAAACTGTTTTTT